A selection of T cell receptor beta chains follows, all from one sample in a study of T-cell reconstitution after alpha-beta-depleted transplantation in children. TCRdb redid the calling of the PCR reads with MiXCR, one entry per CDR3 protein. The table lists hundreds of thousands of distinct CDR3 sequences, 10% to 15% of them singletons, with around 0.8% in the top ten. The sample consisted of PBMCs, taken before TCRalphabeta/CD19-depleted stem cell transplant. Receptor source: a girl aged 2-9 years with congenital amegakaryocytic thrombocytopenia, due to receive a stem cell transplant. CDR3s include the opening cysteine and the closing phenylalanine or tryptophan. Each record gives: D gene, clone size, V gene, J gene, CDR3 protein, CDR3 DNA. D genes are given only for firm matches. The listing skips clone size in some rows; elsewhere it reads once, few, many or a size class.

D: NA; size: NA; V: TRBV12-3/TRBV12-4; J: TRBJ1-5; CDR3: CASSLNGNQPQRF; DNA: TGTGCCAGCAGCCTAAACGGCAATCAGCCCCAGCGTTTT
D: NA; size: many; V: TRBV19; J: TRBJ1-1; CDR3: CASLGRRDTEAFF; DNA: TGTGCCAGCCTGGGTAGGAGGGACACTGAAGCTTTCTTT
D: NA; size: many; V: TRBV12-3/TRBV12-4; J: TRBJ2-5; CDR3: CASSYRPETQYF; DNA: TGTGCCAGCAGTTATCGGCCAGAGACCCAGTACTTC
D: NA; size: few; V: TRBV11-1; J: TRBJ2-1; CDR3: CASSLSVGTFSSYNEQFF; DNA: TGTGCCAGCAGCTTAAGTGTGGGGACTTTTAGCTCCTACAATGAGCAGTTCTTC
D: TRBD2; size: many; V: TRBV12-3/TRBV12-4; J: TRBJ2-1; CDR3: CASSSGTYNEQFF; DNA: TGTGCCAGCTCTAGCGGGACCTACAATGAGCAGTTCTTC
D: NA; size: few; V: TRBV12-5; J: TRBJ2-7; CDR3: CASGLVGRVVHEQYF; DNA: TGTGCTAGTGGTTTGGTTGGAAGGGTGGTCCACGAGCAGTACTTC
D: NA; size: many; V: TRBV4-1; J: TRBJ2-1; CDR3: CASSPRTVSYNEQFF; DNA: TGCGCCAGCAGCCCACGGACAGTCTCCTACAATGAGCAGTTCTTC
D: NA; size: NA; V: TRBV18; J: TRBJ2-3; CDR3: CASSPPSSATDTQYF; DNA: TGTGCCAGCTCACCACCGTCTTCCGCCACAGATACGCAGTATTTT
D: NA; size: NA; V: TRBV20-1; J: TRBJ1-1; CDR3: CSARGGSQQNVVAFF; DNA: TGCAGTGCTAGAGGCGGTAGTCAGCAGAATGTAGTTGCTTTCTTT
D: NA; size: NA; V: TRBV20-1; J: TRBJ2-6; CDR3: CSARWRGPSSGANVLTF; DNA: TGCAGTGCTAGGTGGAGGGGCCCTAGCTCTGGGGCCAACGTCCTGACTTTC
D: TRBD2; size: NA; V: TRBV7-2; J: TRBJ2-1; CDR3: CASSSFGGRAVEQFF; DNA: TGTGCCAGCAGCTCTTTCGGCGGGAGGGCCGTTGAGCAGTTCTTC